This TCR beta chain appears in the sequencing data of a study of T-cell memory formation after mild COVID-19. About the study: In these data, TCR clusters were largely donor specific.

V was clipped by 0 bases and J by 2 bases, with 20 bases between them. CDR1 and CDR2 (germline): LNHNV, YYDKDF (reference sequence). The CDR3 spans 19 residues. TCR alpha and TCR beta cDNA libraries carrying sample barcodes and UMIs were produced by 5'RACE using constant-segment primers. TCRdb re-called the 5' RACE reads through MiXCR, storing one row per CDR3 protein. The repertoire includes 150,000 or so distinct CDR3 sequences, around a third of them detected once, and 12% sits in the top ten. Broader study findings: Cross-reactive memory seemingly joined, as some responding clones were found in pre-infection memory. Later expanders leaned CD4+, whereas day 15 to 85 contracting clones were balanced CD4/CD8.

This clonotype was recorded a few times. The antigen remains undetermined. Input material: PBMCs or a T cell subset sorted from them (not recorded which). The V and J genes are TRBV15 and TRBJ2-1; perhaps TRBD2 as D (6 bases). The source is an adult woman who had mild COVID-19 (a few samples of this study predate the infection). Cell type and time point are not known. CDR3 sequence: CATSRDSGPAGNPYNEQFF. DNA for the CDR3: TGTGCCACCAGCAGAGATTCTGGCCCGGCGGGGAATCCCTACAATGAGCAGTTCTTC.